This T cell receptor beta chain appears in the sequencing data of a study of T-cell memory formation after mild COVID-19. TCRdb reprocessed the 5' RACE reads via MiXCR and lists one record per CDR3 protein. The table has some 330,000 distinct CDR3 sequences, under 25% seen once. The V gene end was trimmed by 5 bases and the J gene end by 5 bases; junction bases not matched to a gene: 3. Germline-derived CDR1 and CDR2 are SGHVS and FNYEAQ. There are 13 residues in the CDR3. The sample was PBMCs or a T cell subset sorted from them (not recorded which). This clonotype was obtained from an adult woman who had mild COVID-19 (a few samples of this study predate the infection). Cell type and time point are not known. The chain is built from TRBV7-6 and TRBJ2-7; 10 bases match TRBD1. The CDR3 DNA reads as TGTGCCAGCAGCGCGGGACAGGGGCACGAGCAGTACTTC. It translates to CASSAGQGHEQYF.